Each of the 26 T cell receptor beta chains below was sequenced from the same sample in a study of T cell responses to AZD1222 COVID-19 vaccine. The protocol was immunoSEQ multiplex PCR, while the TCRdb copy is restricted to in-frame clones and leaves out a portion. The table has approximately 140,000 clones, roughly 90% seen once. The sample in question was peripheral blood, obtained 28 days after the second AZD1222 dose. These receptors came from an adult who received the AZD1222 COVID-19 vaccine.

This chain connects TRBV6-1 to TRBJ2-7, with a possible D match to TRBD2 (5 bases). V was pared by 1 base and J by 4 bases, with 14 bases between. This CDR3 has 15 residues. In germline, CDR1 is MNHNS, CDR2 SASEGT. This CDR3 reads CASSEVFTSIYEQYF. CDR3 sequence (DNA): TGTGCCAGCAGTGAAGTGTTCACTAGTATTTACGAGCAGTACTTC.

DNA of the CDR3: TGCGCCAGCAGCTTAGGCCCGGACCACACTATCAATGAGCAGTTCTTC. Encoded protein: CASSLGPDHTINEQFF. J is TRBJ2-1 and V is TRBV5-1; D unclear. The CDR3 sequence is 16 residues long. V was cut by 2 bases and J by 6 bases, with 18 bases left in between. The V gene's germline CDR1 is SGHRS and CDR2 YFSETQ.

CDR3 loop: CASSLGQGASHNTEAFF. The CDR3 nucleotides read TGCGCCAGCAGCCTGGGACAGGGGGCCTCGCATAACACTGAAGCTTTCTTT. V and J are TRBV5-1 and TRBJ1-1; 12 bases match TRBD1. The ends lost 4 bases at V and 2 bases at J; junction bases unmatched: 9. This CDR3 region has 17 residues. Germline V CDR1 and CDR2: SGHRS, YFSETQ.

The V gene is TRBV3-1 (or the pseudogene TRBV3-2), the J gene TRBJ2-7; no clear D. Germline lookup yields CDR1 LGHDT and CDR2 YNNKEL (reference sequence). The CDR3 has 12 amino acids. V gave up 4 bases and J gave up 5 bases, with 9 bases separating them. The CDR3 region has the DNA TGTGCCAGCAGCCCGCCAGGAAACGAGCAGTACTTC. Protein product: CASSPPGNEQYF.

The V call is TRBV5-6, the J call TRBJ1-4; TRBD1 is a possible D gene (6 bases). CDR1 SGHDT and CDR2 YYEEEE come from the germline V gene. V was trimmed by 4 bases and J by 4 bases, leaving 11 bases between them. The CDR3 extends over 14 amino acids. In DNA, the CDR3 is TGTGCCAGCAGCCCACAGGGTATTAATGAAAAACTGTTTTTT. Its translation: CASSPQGINEKLFF.

The chain recombines TRBV10-2 with TRBJ2-5; a possible D gene is TRBD2 (5 bases). The germline gives CDR1 WSHSY, CDR2 SAAADI. This CDR3 spans 13 amino acids. The V and J ends lost 3 bases and 5 bases respectively, with 10 bases between them. The DNA of the CDR3 is TGCGCCAGCAGTGAACGGGGTAGGGAGACCCAGTACTTC. This gives the protein CASSERGRETQYF.

V usage is TRBV4-2 and J usage is TRBJ2-3; 7 bases line up with TRBD2. Germline V CDR1 and CDR2: LGHNA, YNFKEQ. The CDR3 covers 16 residues. With V trimmed by 4 bases and J by 5 bases, 12 bases remained unmatched. CDR3 protein: CASSPQVAGGGDTQYF. Written as DNA, the CDR3 is TGTGCCAGCAGCCCCCAGGTAGCGGGTGGGGGAGATACGCAGTATTTT.

The chain carries TRBV7-9 and TRBJ2-3; D not resolved. Trimming pared 5 bases from V and 2 bases from J, leaving 14 bases between. The CDR3 totals 15 residues. From germline, CDR1 is SEHNR and CDR2 FQNEAQ (reference sequence). CDR3 bases: TGTGCCAGCAGCCCAAAACGGCGGATCACAGATACGCAGTATTTT. Protein: CASSPKRRITDTQYF.

The CDR3 bases are TGTGCCAGCAGCCCCCTGGCGGGACTAGCGGGGGCGGATGAGCAGTTCTTC. Translation: CASSPLAGLAGADEQFF. The rearrangement uses TRBV7-8 and TRBJ2-1, with 14 nucleotides matching TRBD2. The CDR3 length is 17 residues. Germline trimming cut 5 bases from V and 8 bases from J; bases unmatched to any gene: 11. The germline gives CDR1 SGHVS, CDR2 FQNEAQ. Full variable domain (remainder filled in from reference TRBV7-8 and TRBJ2-1): GAGVSQSPRYKVAKRGQDVALRCDPISGHVSLFWYQQALGQGPEFLTYFQNEAQLDKSGLPSDRFFAERPEGSVSTLKIQRTQQEDSAVYLCASSPLAGLAGADEQFFGPGTRLTVL.

The rearrangement links TRBV15 to TRBJ1-6, with 8 bases aligning to TRBD1. Per the germline V gene, CDR1 is LNHNV and CDR2 is YYDKDF (reference sequence). The CDR3 has 14 amino acids. V trimming: 5 bases; J trimming: 7 bases; junction bases outside the gene matches: 4. The CDR3: CATSFGQGNSPLHF. In DNA form, the CDR3 reads TGTGCCACCAGCTTCGGACAGGGCAATTCACCCCTCCACTTT.

This chain joins TRBV5-4 and TRBJ2-1; the match to TRBD2 covers 10 bases. The CDR3 runs to 14 residues. V shed 4 bases, J shed 4 bases, and the junction held 2 bases outside the gene matches. The germline V gene encodes CDR1 SGHNT and CDR2 YYREEE (reference sequence). In DNA form, the CDR3 reads TGTGCCAGCAGCCGACTAGCGGGTTACAATGAGCAGTTCTTC. Its translation: CASSRLAGYNEQFF.

This clone was recorded only once. The genes are TRBV4-2 and TRBJ2-1; 9 bases match TRBD2. Per the germline V gene, CDR1 is LGHNA and CDR2 is YNFKEQ. The CDR3 runs 16 residues. Trimming removed 4 bases from V and 7 bases from J; junction bases left unmatched: 11. The CDR3 sequence: CASSPVGASGTNEQFF. CDR3 DNA: TGTGCCAGCAGCCCGGTGGGGGCTAGCGGGACAAATGAGCAGTTCTTC.

The chain joins TRBV9 to TRBJ1-2, with D tentatively TRBD1 (6 bases). Trimming left V 1 base short and J 8 bases short, with 18 bases between. Looked up from germline, CDR1 is SGDLS and CDR2 is YYNGEE. This CDR3 comprises 15 residues. In nucleotides, the CDR3 is TGTGCCAGCAGCGTAATGGGGGCGGGGTTCCAGGGCTACACCTTC. This sequence encodes CASSVMGAGFQGYTF. Supplemented by reference TRBV9 and TRBJ1-2, the full variable domain reads DSGVTQTPKHLITATGQRVTLRCSPRSGDLSVYWYQQSLDQGLQFLIQYYNGEERAKGNILERFSAQQFPDLHSELNLSSLELGDSALYFCASSVMGAGFQGYTFGSGTRLTVV.

This chain links TRBV28 with TRBJ1-1, with D possibly TRBD1 on 5 matching bases. The germline gives CDR1 MDHEN, CDR2 SYDVKM. V shed 7 bases and J shed 10 bases, with 22 bases lying between them. The CDR3 length is 14 residues. This CDR3 reads CASKVGTQPAAAFF. The CDR3 nucleotides read TGTGCCAGCAAAGTCGGGACCCAGCCGGCGGCAGCTTTCTTT.

The CDR3 spells CASSVGTGFFRVNTGELFF. The CDR3 nucleotides read TGCGCCAGCAGCGTCGGGACAGGGTTTTTTCGGGTAAACACCGGGGAGCTGTTTTTT. V usage is TRBV4-1 and J usage is TRBJ2-2, with 9 bases aligning to TRBD1. The CDR3 sequence is 19 residues long. Losses at the gene ends were 5 bases for V and 2 bases for J; bases not matched to a gene: 15. Germline V CDR1 and CDR2: MGHRA, YSYEKL.

This rearrangement joins TRBV10-1 to TRBJ1-2; D gene uncertain. This CDR3 is built from 14 residues. Germline assignment: CDR1 WNHNN and CDR2 SYGVQD (reference sequence). V lost 3 bases and J lost 4, with 12 bases in between. CDR3: CASSDTTELYGYTF. CDR3 sequence (DNA): TGCGCCAGCAGTGATACAACAGAGCTCTATGGCTACACCTTC.

This chain links TRBV5-6 with TRBJ1-2; D unclear. This CDR3 has 14 amino acids. CDR1 SGHDT and CDR2 YYEEEE come from the germline V gene. Trimming shortened V by 0 bases and J by 4 bases, and 10 bases separated the two germline ends. Here the CDR3 DNA reads TGTGCCAGCAGCTTGGGTACGGACTCCTATGGCTACACCTTC. It yields the protein CASSLGTDSYGYTF.

V gene TRBV3-1 (or the pseudogene TRBV3-2) combines with J gene TRBJ2-1; 7 bases match TRBD1. This CDR3 contains 13 residues. Germline V gene data show CDR1 as LGHDT and CDR2 as YNNKEL (reference sequence). The ends lost 4 bases at V and 6 bases at J; junction bases unmatched: 3. The CDR3 region has the DNA TGTGCCAGCAGCCTTCCAGGGGGCAATGAGCAGTTCTTC. It encodes CASSLPGGNEQFF.

The sample holds one count of this clone. The chain recombines TRBV7-2 with TRBJ2-2; the D is unclear. Germline CDR1 and CDR2: SGHTA and FQGNSA. This CDR3 spans 14 amino acids. V was pared by 1 base and J by 2 bases, with 5 bases between. The CDR3 nucleotides read TGTGCCAGCAGCTTAGAGATAAACACCGGGGAGCTGTTTTTT. Its protein is CASSLEINTGELFF.

This clone was observed a handful of times. V is TRBV29-1 and J is TRBJ1-1; TRBD1 aligns across 8 bases. CDR3 size: 13 residues. Germline CDR1 reads SQVTM; CDR2 reads ANQGSEA. V lost 7 bases, J lost 1 base, and 5 bases stayed unmatched. The CDR3: CSAVGQGNTEAFF. The CDR3 bases are TGCAGCGCGGTAGGACAGGGGAACACTGAAGCTTTCTTT.

The chain uses TRBV18 and TRBJ1-5; the D gene is possibly TRBD1 (5 bases). Trimming left V 0 bases short and J 7 bases short, with 16 bases between. Germline V gene lookup returns CDR1 KGHSH and CDR2 LQKENI. CDR3 length: 16 residues. The CDR3: CASSPPLGQGRQPQHF. The DNA of the CDR3 is TGTGCCAGCTCACCACCGCTGGGGCAGGGAAGACAGCCCCAGCATTTT.

This rearrangement joins TRBV27 to TRBJ2-5; no firm D call. CDR1 and CDR2 from the germline V gene are MNHEY and SMNVEV (reference sequence). This CDR3 has 13 residues. V was trimmed by 2 bases and J by 4 bases, leaving 8 bases between them. The CDR3 DNA reads as TGTGCCAGCAGTTTAAGAGTAGGAGAGACCCAGTACTTC. It codes for CASSLRVGETQYF.

V usage is TRBV30 and J usage is TRBJ1-5, with D unresolved. The length of the CDR3 is 17 residues. Trimming pared 2 bases from V and 0 bases from J, leaving 17 bases between. Germline lookup yields CDR1 GTSNPN and CDR2 SVGIG (reference sequence). The CDR3 nucleotides read TGTGCCTGGAGTACGGCCGGGGAAACTTATAGCAATCAGCCCCAGCATTTT. Translated: CAWSTAGETYSNQPQHF.

The chain uses TRBV7-9 and TRBJ2-7; 8 bases fit TRBD2. The CDR3 has 16 residues. With V trimmed by 5 bases and J by 6 bases, 15 bases remained unmatched. Per the germline V gene, CDR1 is SEHNR and CDR2 is FQNEAQ (reference sequence). The CDR3 spells CASSPLGQRGTSEQYF. The CDR3 DNA sequence: TGTGCCAGCAGCCCTTTGGGTCAGCGGGGGACCAGCGAGCAGTACTTC. The entire variable domain, with the rest obtained from reference TRBV7-9 and TRBJ2-7, is as follows: DTGVSQNPRHKITKRGQNVTFRCDPISEHNRLYWYRQTLGQGPEFLTYFQNEAQLEKSRLLSDRFSAERPKGSFSTLEIQRTEQGDSAMYLCASSPLGQRGTSEQYFGPGTRLTVT.

This chain connects TRBV11-1 to TRBJ1-6, with TRBD1 matching 7 bases. Germline lookup yields CDR1 SGHAT and CDR2 FQDESV (reference sequence). The CDR3 length is 13 residues. V was clipped by 5 bases and J by 10 bases; unmatched bases: 5. The CDR3 sequence: CASSLGQRSPLHF. CDR3 in DNA: TGTGCCAGCAGCCTGGGACAGAGGTCACCCCTCCACTTT.

The V and J genes are TRBV2 and TRBJ1-5; perhaps TRBD1 as D (5 bases). The CDR3 covers 11 residues. Trimming cost V 3 bases and J 12 bases, with 9 bases left between them. Germline CDR1 reads SNHLY; CDR2 reads FYNNEI. The CDR3 region has the DNA TGTGCCAGCAGTGACGGGGGATTCCAGCATTTT. This gives the protein CASSDGGFQHF.